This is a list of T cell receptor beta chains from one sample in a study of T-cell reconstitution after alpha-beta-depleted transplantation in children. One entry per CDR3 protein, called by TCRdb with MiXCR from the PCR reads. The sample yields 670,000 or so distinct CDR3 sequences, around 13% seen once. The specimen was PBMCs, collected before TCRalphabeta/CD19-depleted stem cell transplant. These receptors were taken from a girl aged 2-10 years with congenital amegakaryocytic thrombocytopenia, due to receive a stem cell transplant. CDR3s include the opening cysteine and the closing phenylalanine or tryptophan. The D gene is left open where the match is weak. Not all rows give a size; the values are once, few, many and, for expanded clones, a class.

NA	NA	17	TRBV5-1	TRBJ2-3	CASSLAAGWKTTDTQYF	TGCGCCAGCAGCTTGGCCGCAGGGTGGAAGACCACAGATACGCAGTATTTT
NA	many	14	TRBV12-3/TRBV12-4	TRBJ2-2	CASSPGRKTGELFF	TGTGCCAGCAGCCCTGGGAGGAAAACCGGGGAGCTGTTTTTT
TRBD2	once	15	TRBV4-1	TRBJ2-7	CASSKTLAPIYEQYF	TGCGCCAGCAGCAAGACACTAGCGCCGATTTACGAGCAGTACTTC
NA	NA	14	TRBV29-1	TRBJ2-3	CSVLPARGTDTQYF	TGCAGCGTGCTTCCGGCACGGGGCACAGATACGCAGTATTTT
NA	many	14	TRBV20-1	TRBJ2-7	CSANSATRRYEQYF	TGCAGTGCTAATTCGGCAACAAGACGCTACGAGCAGTACTTC
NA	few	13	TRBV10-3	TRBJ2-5	CAISAAVQETQYF	TGTGCCATCAGTGCAGCAGTTCAAGAGACCCAGTACTTC
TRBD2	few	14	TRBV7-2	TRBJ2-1	CASSFGLASSEQFF	TGTGCCAGCAGCTTCGGACTAGCTAGTTCTGAGCAGTTCTTC
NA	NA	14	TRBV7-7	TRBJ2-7	CASSPGSWGYEQYF	TGTGCCAGCAGCCCAGGGAGCTGGGGCTACGAGCAGTACTTC
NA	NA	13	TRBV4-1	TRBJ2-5	CASSQDRPGTQYF	TGCGCCAGCAGCCAAGACAGGCCGGGGACCCAGTACTTC
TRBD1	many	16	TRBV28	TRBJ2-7	CASSIFRDRESYEQYF	TGTGCCAGCAGTATCTTCCGGGACAGGGAATCCTACGAGCAGTACTTC
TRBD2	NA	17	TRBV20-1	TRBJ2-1	CCASRLAGESVSGEQFF	TGCTGTGCCTCGCGACTAGCGGGAGAAAGTGTGAGTGGTGAGCAGTTCTTC
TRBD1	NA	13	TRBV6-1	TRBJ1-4	CASSEARLGQRFF	TGTGCCAGCAGTGAAGCGCGGTTGGGACAGCGGTTTTTT
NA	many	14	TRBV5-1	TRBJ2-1	CASSLGLASNEQFF	TGCGCCAGCAGCTTGGGGCTAGCAAGCAATGAGCAGTTCTTC
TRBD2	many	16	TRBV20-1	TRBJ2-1	CSATLLAGVVYNEQFF	TGCAGTGCTACCCTACTAGCGGGAGTAGTATACAATGAGCAGTTCTTC
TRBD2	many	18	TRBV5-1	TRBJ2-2	CASISGTSGSMNTGELFF	TGCGCCAGCATCTCCGGGACTAGCGGGAGTATGAACACCGGGGAGCTGTTTTTT
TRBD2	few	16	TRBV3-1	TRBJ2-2	CASSRGTSGAAGELFF	TGTGCCAGCAGCCGAGGGACTAGCGGAGCTGCGGGGGAGCTGTTTTTT
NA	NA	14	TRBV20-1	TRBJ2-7	CSAPPLGRDYEQYF	TGCAGTGCGCCCCCCCTGGGACGGGACTACGAGCAGTACTTC
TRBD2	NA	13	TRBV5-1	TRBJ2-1	CASRETSGSVLFF	TGCGCCAGCAGAGAAACTAGCGGGAGTGTTCTGTTCTTC
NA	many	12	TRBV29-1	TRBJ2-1	CSVEQDYNEQFF	TGCAGCGTAGAACAGGATTACAATGAGCAGTTCTTC
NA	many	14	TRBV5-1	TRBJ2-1	CASSLGTGHNEQFF	TGCGCCAGCAGCTTGGGAACAGGCCATAATGAGCAGTTCTTC
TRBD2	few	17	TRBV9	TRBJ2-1	CASSVELAGDGRHEQFF	TGTGCCAGCAGCGTAGAACTAGCGGGAGACGGGAGACATGAGCAGTTCTTC
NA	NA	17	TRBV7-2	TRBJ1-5	CASSLGRWQNSNQPQHF	TGTGCCAGCAGCTTAGGGAGGTGGCAGAATAGCAATCAGCCCCAGCATTTT
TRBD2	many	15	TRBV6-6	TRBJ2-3	CASRDSGRFTDTQYF	TGTGCCAGCAGGGATAGCGGGAGGTTCACAGATACGCAGTATTTT
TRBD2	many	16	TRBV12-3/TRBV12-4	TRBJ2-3	CASQMRTSGMPDTQYF	TGTGCCAGTCAAATGCGGACTAGCGGGATGCCGGATACGCAGTATTTT
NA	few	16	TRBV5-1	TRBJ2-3	CASSLGVGSSTDTQYF	TGCGCCAGCAGCTTGGGGGTCGGGAGCTCCACAGATACGCAGTATTTT
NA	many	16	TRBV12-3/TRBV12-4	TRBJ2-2	CASSFGSRANTGELFF	TGTGCCAGCAGTTTCGGCAGTAGAGCGAACACCGGGGAGCTGTTTTTT
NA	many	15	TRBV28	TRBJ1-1	CASSPPSGINTEAFF	TGTGCCAGCAGTCCACCAAGCGGGATTAACACTGAAGCTTTCTTT
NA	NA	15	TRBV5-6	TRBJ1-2	CASSLEVSVNYGYTF	TGTGCCAGCAGCTTGGAGGTATCCGTGAACTATGGCTACACCTTC
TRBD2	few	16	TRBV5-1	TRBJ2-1	CASSPVLAVSYNEQFF	TGCGCCAGCAGCCCGGTGCTAGCGGTCTCCTACAATGAGCAGTTCTTC
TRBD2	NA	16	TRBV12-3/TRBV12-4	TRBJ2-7	CASSLRDGRAHYEQYF	TGTGCCAGCAGTTTAAGAGACGGGAGGGCCCACTACGAGCAGTACTTC
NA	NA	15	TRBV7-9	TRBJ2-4	CASSLVGAMGDIQYF	TGTGCCAGCAGCTTAGTTGGGGCGATGGGGGACATTCAGTACTTC
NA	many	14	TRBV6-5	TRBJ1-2	CASSYAGYDYGYTF	TGTGCCAGCAGTTACGCAGGGTATGACTATGGCTACACCTTC
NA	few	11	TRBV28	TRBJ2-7	CASSSWYEQYF	TGTGCCAGCAGCTCCTGGTACGAGCAGTACTTC
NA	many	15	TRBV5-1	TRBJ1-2	CASSLSVQGNYGYTF	TGCGCCAGCAGCTTGAGCGTCCAGGGCAACTATGGCTACACCTTC
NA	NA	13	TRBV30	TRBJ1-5	CAWKEGPNQPQHF	TGTGCCTGGAAAGAGGGGCCAAATCAGCCCCAGCATTTT
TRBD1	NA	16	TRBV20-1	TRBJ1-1	CSARLRQGLLYTEAFF	TGCAGTGCTAGGCTAAGACAGGGGCTGTTGTACACTGAAGCTTTCTTT
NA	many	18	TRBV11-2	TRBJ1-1	CASSLNPVATQGATEAFF	TGTGCCAGCAGCTTAAATCCAGTCGCAACCCAAGGGGCCACTGAAGCTTTCTTT
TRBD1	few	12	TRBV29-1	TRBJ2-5	CSVVTGGETQYF	TGCAGCGTTGTTACAGGGGGAGAGACCCAGTACTTC
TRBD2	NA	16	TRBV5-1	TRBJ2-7	CASSVGGGYLVYEHYF	TGCGCCAGCAGCGTGGGGGGGGGATACTTAGTCTACGAGCATTACTTC
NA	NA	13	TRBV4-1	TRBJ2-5	CASSQVRVETQYF	TGCGCCAGCAGCCAAGTCAGAGTAGAGACCCAGTACTTC
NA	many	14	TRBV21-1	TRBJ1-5	CASTPRGRGQPQHF	TGTGCCAGCACCCCGAGAGGCAGGGGTCAGCCCCAGCATTTT
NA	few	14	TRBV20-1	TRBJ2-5	CSARHTGVQETQYF	TGCAGTGCTAGACATACAGGAGTCCAAGAGACCCAGTACTTC
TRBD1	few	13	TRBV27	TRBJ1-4	CASSNPRTGTLFF	TGTGCCAGCTCCAACCCCAGGACAGGGACCCTGTTTTTT
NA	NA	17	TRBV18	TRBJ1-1	CASSPDFVGIMNTEAFF	TGTGCCAGCTCACCTGATTTCGTAGGGATAATGAACACTGAAGCTTTCTTT
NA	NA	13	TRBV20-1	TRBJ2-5	CSASASYQETQYF	TGCAGTGCTAGCGCCTCGTACCAAGAGACCCAGTACTTC
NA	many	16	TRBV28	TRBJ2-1	CASSLTRTGLSNEQFF	TGTGCCAGCAGTTTAACAAGGACGGGACTGAGTAATGAGCAGTTCTTC
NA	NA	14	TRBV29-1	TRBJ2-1	CSVEERSGGDEQFF	TGCAGCGTTGAAGAAAGGTCCGGCGGGGATGAGCAGTTCTTC
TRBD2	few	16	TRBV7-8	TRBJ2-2	CASSGNPQAGAGELFF	TGTGCCAGCAGCGGAAATCCCCAGGCGGGAGCCGGGGAGCTGTTTTTT
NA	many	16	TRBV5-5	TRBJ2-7	CASSLNPGQNSYEQYF	TGTGCCAGCAGCTTGAACCCGGGCCAGAACTCCTACGAGCAGTACTTC
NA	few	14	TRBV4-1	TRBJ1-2	CASSQDLGLYGYTF	TGCGCCAGCAGCCAAGATCTGGGACTCTATGGCTACACCTTC
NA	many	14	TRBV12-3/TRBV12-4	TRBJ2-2	CASSLLVNTGELFF	TGTGCCAGCAGCTTACTAGTAAACACCGGGGAGCTGTTTTTT
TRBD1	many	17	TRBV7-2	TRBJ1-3	CASSPGGTGRAGNTIYF	TGTGCCAGCAGCCCGGGAGGGACAGGGCGAGCTGGAAACACCATATATTTT
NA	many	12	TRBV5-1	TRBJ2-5	CASSLALETQYF	TGTGCCAGCAGTTTAGCGTTAGAGACCCAGTACTTC